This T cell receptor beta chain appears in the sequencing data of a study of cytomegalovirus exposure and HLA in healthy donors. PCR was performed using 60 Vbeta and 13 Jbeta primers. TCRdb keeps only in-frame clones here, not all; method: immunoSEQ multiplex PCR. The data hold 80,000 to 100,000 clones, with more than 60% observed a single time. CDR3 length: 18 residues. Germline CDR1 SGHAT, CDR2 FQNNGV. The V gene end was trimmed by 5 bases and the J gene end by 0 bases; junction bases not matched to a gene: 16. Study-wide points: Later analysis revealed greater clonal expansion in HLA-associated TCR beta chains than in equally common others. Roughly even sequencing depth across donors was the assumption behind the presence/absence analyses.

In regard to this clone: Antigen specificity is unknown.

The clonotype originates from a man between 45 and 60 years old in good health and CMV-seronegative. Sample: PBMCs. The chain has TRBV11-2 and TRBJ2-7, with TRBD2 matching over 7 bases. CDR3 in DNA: TGTGCCAGCAGCCCATTGGGTAGAGAGCGGGGCAGCTCCTACGAGCAGTACTTC. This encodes CASSPLGRERGSSYEQYF.